This entry concerns a single TCR beta chain. Antigen specificity is unknown. These data belong to a study of Tregs in tolerant kidney transplant recipients. Study as a whole: CD4+CD25+CD127- cells came from roughly 3-day belatacept mixed lymphocyte reactions, some with approximately five-day graft donor restimulation.

V was shortened by 0 bases and J by 1 base, with 7 bases between the two germline ends. The CDR3 extends over 14 amino acids. Germline assignment: CDR1 SGHKS and CDR2 YYEKEE (reference sequence). Assay: immunoSEQ multiplex PCR; the TCRdb copy retains only in-frame clones and omits some. The table shows approximately 44,000 clones, with about 95% occurring only once. Study-level findings and limits: This study did not directly address biological reproducibility.

The genes are TRBV5-5 and TRBJ1-1; D gene uncertain. Sequences were obtained from Tregs from blood cultured with allogeneic cells. The clonotype comes from a human donor in good health. The CDR3 protein is CASSLEGWNTEAFF. CDR3 nucleotides: TGTGCCAGCAGCTTGGAAGGGTGGAACACTGAAGCTTTCTTT.